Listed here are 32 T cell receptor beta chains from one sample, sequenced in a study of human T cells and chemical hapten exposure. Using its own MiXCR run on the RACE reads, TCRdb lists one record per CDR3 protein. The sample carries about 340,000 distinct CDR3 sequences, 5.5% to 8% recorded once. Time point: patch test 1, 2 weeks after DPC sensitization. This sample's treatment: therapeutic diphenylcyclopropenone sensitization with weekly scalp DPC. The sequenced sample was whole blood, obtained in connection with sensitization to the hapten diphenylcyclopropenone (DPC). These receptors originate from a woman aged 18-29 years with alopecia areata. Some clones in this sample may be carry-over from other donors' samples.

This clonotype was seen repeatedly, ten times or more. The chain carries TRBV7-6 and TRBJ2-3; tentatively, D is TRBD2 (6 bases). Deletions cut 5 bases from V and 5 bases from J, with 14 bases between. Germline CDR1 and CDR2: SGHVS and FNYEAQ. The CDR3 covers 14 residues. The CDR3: CASSPESGVDTQYF. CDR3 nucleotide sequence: TGTGCCAGCAGCCCGGAGTCGGGAGTAGATACGCAGTATTTT. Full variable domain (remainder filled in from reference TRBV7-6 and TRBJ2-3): GAGVSQSPRYKVTKRGQDVALRCDPISGHVSLYWYRQALGQGPEFLTYFNYEAQQDKSGLPNDRFSAERPEGSISTLTIQRTEQRDSAMYRCASSPESGVDTQYFGPGTRLTVL.

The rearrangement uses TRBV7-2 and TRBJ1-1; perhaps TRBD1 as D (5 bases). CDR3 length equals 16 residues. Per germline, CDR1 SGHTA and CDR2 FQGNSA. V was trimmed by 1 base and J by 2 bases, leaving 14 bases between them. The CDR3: CASSLESGRVNTEAFF. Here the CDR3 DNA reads TGTGCCAGCAGCTTAGAATCAGGGAGGGTAAACACTGAAGCTTTCTTT.

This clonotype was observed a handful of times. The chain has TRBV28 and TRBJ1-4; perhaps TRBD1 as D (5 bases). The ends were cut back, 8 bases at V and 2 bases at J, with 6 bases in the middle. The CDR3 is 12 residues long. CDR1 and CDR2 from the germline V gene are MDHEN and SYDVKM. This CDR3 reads CASGATNEKLFF. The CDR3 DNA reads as TGTGCCAGCGGGGCGACTAATGAAAAACTGTTTTTT.

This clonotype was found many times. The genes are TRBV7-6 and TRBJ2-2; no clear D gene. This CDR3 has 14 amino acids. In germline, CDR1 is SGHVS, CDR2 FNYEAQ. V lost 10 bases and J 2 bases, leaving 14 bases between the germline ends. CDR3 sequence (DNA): TGTGCCACCGCCGGGTCAGATAACACCGGGGAGCTGTTTTTT. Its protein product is CATAGSDNTGELFF.

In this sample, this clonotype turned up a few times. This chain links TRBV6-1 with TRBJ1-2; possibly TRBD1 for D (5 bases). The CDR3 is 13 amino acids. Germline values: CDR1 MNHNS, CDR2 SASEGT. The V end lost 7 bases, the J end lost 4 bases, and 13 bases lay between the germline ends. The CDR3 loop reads CASTTSTGYGYTF. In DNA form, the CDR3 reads TGTGCCAGCACAACCTCTACAGGCTATGGCTACACCTTC.

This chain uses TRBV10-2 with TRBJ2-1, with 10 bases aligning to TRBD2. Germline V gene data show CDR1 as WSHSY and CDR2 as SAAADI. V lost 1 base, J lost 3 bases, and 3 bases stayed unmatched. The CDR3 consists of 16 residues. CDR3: CASSELGLAFYNEQFF. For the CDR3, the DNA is TGCGCCAGCAGTGAGTTGGGACTAGCGTTCTACAATGAGCAGTTCTTC.

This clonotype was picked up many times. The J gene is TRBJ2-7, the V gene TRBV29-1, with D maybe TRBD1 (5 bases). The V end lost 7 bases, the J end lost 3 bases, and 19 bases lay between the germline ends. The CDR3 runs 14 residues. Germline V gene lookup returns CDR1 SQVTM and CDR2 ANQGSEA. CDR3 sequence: CSAKDNLGYYEQYF. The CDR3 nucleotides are TGCAGCGCAAAGGACAACCTGGGCTACTACGAGCAGTACTTC.

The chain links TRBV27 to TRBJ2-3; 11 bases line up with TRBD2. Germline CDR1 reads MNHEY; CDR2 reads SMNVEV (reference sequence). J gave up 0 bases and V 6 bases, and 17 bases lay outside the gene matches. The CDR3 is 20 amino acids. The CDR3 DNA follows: TGTGCCAGCAGCCCTACCTGGGCTAGCGGGGGGCTCACAAGCACAGATACGCAGTATTTT. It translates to CASSPTWASGGLTSTDTQYF.

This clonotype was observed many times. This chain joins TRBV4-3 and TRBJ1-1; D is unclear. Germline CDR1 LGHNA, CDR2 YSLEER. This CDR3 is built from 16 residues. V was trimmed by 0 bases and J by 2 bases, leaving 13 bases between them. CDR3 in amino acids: CASSQDTQQFNTEAFF. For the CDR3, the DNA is TGCGCCAGCAGCCAAGATACGCAACAGTTTAACACTGAAGCTTTCTTT.

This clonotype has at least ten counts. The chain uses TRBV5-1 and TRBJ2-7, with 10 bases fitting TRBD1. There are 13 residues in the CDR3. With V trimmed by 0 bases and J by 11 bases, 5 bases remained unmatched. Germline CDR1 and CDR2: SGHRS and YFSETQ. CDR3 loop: CASSLASDRGEYF. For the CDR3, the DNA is TGCGCCAGCAGCTTGGCATCGGACAGGGGGGAGTACTTC.

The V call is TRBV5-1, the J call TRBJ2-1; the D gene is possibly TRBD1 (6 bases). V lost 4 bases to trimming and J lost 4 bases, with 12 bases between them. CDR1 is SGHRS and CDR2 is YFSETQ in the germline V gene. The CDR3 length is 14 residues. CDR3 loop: CASSVTGIYNEQFF. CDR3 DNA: TGCGCCAGCAGCGTGACAGGTATTTACAATGAGCAGTTCTTC.

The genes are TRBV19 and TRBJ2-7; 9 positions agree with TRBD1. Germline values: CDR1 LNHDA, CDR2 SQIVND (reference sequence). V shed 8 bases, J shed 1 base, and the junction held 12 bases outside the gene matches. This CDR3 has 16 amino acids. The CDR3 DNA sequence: TGTGCCAGTGGTAACGGGTGGGGACAGGGTTCCTACGAGCAGTACTTC. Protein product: CASGNGWGQGSYEQYF.

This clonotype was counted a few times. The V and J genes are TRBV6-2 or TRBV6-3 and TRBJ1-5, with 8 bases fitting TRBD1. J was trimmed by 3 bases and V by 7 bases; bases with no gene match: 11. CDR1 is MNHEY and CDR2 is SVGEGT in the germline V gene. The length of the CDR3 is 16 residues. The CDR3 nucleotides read TGTGCCAGCAAAACTCTGACAGGGGAAGACAATCAGCCCCAGCATTTT. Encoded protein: CASKTLTGEDNQPQHF.

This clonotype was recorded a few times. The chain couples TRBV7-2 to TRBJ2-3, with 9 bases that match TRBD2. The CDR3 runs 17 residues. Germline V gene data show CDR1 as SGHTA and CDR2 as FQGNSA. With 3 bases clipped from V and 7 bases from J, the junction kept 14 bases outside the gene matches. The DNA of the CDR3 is TGTGCCAGCAGCTTTTCCTGGGGGCTTAGCGGGGGCAATACGCAGTATTTT. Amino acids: CASSFSWGLSGGNTQYF.

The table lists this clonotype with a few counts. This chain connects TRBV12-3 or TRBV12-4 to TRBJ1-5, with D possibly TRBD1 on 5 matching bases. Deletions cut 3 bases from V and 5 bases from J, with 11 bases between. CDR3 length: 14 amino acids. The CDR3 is CASSFLGVHQPQHF. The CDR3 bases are TGTGCCAGCAGTTTTTTGGGGGTTCATCAGCCCCAGCATTTT.

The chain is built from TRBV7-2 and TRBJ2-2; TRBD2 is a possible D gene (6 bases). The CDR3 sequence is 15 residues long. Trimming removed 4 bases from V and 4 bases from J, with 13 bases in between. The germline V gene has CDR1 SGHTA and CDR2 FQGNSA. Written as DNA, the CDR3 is TGTGCCAGCAGCTGGGAGGACTTTTCCACCGGGGAGCTGTTTTTT. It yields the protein CASSWEDFSTGELFF. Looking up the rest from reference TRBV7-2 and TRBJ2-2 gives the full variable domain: GAGVSQSPSNKVTEKGKDVELRCDPISGHTALYWYRQSLGQGLEFLIYFQGNSAPDKSGLPSDRFSAERTGGSVSTLTIQRTQQEDSAVYLCASSWEDFSTGELFFGEGSRLTVL.

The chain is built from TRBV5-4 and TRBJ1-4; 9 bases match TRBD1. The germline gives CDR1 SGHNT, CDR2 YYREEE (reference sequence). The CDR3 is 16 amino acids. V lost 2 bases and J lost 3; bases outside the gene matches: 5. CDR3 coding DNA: TGTGCCAGCAGCTTCCGGACAGGGGCGCCTAATGAAAAACTGTTTTTT. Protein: CASSFRTGAPNEKLFF.

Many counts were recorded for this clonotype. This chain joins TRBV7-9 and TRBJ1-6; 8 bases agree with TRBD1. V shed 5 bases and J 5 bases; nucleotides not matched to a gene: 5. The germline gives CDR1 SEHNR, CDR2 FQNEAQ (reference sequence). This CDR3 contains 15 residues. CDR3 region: CASSQGTGDNSPLHF. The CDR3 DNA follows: TGTGCCAGCAGCCAAGGGACAGGTGATAATTCACCCCTCCACTTT.

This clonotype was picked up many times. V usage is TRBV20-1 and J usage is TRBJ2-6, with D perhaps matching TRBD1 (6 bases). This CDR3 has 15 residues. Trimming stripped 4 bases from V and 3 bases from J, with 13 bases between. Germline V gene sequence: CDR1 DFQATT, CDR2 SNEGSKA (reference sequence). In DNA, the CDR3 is TGCAGTGCTACCCTGCCAGGGGTTGGGGCCAACGTCCTGACTTTC. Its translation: CSATLPGVGANVLTF.

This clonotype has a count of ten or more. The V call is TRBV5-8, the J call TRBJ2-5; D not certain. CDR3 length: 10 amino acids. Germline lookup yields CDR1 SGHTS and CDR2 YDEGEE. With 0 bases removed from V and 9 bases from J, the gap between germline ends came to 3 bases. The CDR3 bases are TGTGCCAGCAGCTTGGACGCCCAGTACTTC. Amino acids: CASSLDAQYF.

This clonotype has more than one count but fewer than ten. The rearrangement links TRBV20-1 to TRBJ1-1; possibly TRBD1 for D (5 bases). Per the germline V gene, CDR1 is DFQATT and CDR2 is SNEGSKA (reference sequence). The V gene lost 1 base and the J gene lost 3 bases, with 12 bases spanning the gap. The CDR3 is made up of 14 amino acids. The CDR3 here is CSARGAGRYTEAFF. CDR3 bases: TGCAGTGCTAGAGGCGCAGGGCGGTACACTGAAGCTTTCTTT.

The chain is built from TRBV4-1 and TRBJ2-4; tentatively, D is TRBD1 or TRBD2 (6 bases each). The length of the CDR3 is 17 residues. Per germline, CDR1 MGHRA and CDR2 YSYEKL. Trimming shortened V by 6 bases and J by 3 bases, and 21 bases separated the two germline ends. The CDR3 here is CASRGVGGKMVKNIQYF. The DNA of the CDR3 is TGCGCCAGCAGAGGGGTAGGGGGGAAGATGGTCAAAAACATTCAGTACTTC.

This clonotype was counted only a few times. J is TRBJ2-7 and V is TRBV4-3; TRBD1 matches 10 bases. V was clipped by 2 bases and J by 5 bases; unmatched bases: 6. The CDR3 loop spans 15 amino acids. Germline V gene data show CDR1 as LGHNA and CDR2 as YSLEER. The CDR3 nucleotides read TGCGCCAGCAGCCAACCCGGGACAGGGGTCAACGAGCAGTACTTC. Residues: CASSQPGTGVNEQYF.

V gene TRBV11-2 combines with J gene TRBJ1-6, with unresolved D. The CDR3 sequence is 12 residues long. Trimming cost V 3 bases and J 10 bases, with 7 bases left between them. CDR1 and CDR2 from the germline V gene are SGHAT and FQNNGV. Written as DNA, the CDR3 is TGTGCCAGCAGCTTTAATGACTCACCCCTCCACTTT. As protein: CASSFNDSPLHF.

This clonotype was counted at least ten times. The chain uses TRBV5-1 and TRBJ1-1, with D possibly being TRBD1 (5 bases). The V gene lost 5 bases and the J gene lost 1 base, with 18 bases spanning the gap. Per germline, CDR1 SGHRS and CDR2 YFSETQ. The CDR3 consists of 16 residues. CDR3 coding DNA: TGCGCCAGCAGTGGGATTAAGGGGATTTCGAACACTGAAGCTTTCTTT. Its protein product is CASSGIKGISNTEAFF.

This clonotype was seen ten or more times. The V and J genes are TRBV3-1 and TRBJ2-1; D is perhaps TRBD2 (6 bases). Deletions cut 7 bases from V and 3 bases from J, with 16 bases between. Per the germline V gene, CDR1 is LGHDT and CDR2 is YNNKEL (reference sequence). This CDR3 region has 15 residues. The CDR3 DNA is TGTGCCAGCACCGGACCCAAGGAGGGCTACAATGAGCAGTTCTTC. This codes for CASTGPKEGYNEQFF.

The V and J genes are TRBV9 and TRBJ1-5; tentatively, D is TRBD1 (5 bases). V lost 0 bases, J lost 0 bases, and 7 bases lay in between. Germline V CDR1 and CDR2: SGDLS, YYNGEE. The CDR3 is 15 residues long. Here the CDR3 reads CASSVGGNSNQPQHF. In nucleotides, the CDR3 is TGTGCCAGCAGCGTAGGGGGGAATAGCAATCAGCCCCAGCATTTT.

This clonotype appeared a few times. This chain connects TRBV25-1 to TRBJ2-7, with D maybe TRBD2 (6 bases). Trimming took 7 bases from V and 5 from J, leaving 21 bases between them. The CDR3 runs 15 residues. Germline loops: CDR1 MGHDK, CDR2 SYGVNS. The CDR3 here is CASTPQGLRRDEQYF. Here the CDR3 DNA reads TGTGCCAGCACCCCTCAGGGACTCCGCCGGGACGAGCAGTACTTC.

CDR3 in amino acids: CSVEEPVQGYGYTF. As DNA, the CDR3 is TGCAGCGTTGAAGAGCCGGTCCAGGGATATGGCTACACCTTC. V and J are TRBV29-1 and TRBJ1-2; D perhaps matches TRBD1 (5 bases). CDR1 is SQVTM, CDR2 ANQGSEA, per germline. CDR3 length equals 14 residues. Trimming pared 0 bases from V and 5 bases from J, leaving 13 bases between.

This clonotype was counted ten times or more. CDR3 sequence: CASSLNGANGELFF. The DNA for the CDR3 is TGTGCCAGCAGCTTAAATGGGGCCAACGGGGAGCTGTTTTTT. J is TRBJ2-2 and V is TRBV7-3, with D maybe TRBD1 (5 bases). Per the germline V gene, CDR1 is SGHTA and CDR2 is FQGTGA. The CDR3 runs 14 residues. Deletions cut 1 base from V and 7 bases from J, with 10 bases between.

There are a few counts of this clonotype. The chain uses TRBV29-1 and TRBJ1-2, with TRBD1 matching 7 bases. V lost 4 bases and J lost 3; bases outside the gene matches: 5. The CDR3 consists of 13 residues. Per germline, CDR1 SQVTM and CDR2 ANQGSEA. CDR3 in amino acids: CSVVGDRDYGYTF. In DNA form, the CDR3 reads TGCAGCGTTGTGGGGGACAGAGACTATGGCTACACCTTC.

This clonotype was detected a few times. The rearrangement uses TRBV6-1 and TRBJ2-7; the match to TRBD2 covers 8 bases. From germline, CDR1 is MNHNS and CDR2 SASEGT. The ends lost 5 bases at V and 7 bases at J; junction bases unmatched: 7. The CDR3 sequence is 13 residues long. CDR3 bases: TGTGCCAGCAGTATCCCGGGGGGGCCTGAGCAGTACTTC. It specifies CASSIPGGPEQYF.